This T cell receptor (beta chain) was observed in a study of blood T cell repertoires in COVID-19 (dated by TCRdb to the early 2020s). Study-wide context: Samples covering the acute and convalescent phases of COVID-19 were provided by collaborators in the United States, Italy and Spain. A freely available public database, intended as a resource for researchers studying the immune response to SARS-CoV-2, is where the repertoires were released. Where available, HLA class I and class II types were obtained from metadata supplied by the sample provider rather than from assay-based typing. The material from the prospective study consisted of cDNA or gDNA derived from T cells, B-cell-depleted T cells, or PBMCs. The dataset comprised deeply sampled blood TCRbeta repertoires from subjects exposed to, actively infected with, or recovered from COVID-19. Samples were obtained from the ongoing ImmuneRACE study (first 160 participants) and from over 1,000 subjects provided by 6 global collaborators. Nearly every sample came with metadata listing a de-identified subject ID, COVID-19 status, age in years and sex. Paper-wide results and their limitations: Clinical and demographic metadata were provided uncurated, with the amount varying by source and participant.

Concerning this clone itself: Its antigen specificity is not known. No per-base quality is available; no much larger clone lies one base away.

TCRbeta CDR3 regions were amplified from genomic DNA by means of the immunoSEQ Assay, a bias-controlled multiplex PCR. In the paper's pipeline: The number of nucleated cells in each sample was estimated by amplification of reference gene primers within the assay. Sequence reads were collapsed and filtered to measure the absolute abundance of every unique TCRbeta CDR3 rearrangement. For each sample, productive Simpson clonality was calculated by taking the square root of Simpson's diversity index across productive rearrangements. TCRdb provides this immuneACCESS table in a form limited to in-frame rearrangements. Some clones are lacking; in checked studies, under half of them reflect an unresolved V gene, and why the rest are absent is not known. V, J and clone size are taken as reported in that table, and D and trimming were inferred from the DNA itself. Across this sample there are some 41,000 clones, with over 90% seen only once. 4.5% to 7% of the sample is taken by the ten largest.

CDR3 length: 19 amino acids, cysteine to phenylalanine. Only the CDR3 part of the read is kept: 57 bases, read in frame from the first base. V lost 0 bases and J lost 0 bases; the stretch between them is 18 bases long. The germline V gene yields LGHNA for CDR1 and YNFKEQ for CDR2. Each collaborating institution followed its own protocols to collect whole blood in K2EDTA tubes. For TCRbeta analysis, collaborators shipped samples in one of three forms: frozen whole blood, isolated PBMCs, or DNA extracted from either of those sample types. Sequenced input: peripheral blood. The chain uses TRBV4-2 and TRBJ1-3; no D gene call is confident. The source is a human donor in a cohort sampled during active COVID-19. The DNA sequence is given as TGTGCCAGCAGCCAAGATATGGACTTCCTTCCTTTCTCTGGAAACACCATATATTTT. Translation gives CASSQDMDFLPFSGNTIYF.